This T cell receptor beta chain derives from a study of blood T cells in healthy people across ages. Study-level findings and limits: The unknown donor CMV status may have confounded expanded clonotype changes.

The germline gives CDR1 SGHTA, CDR2 FQGNSA. The CDR3 totals 15 residues. V was pared by 5 bases and J by 2 bases, with 16 bases between. PCR was performed a second time for roughly 7 to 11 cycles using a sample-barcoded 5' primer and a J-beta primer mix. MiXCR, run by TCRdb on the 5' RACE reads, gives a single entry per CDR3 protein. There are fewer than 2 million distinct CDR3 sequences in the sample; approximately 40% occur only once, and roughly 24% lies in the top ten. This clonotype has at least ten counts. The antigen is undetermined. This receptor was taken from a human donor in good health. The chain couples TRBV7-2 to TRBJ2-7; D might be TRBD1 (5 bases). Sequencing input: blood. DNA of the CDR3: TGTGCCAGCAGCCTTTTTGGGCAGGGAACCTACGAGCAGTACTTC. The encoded protein is CASSLFGQGTYEQYF.